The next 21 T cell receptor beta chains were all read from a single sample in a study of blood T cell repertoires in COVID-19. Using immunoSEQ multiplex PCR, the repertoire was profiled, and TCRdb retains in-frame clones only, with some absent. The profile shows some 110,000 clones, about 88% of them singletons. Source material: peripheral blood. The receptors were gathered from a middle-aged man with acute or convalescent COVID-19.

CDR3 bases: TGTGCCAGCAGCGTATCGAACAGCCAAGAGACCCAGTACTTC. This gives the protein CASSVSNSQETQYF. The gene calls are TRBV9 and TRBJ2-5; D unresolved. Germline CDR1 SGDLS, CDR2 YYNGEE. V lost 1 base and J lost 1, with 8 bases in between. The CDR3 consists of 14 residues.

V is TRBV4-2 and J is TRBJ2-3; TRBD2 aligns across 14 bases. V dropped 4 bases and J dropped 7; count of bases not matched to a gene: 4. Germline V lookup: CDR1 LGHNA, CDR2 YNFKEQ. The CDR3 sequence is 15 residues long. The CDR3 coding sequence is TGTGCCAGCAGCCTGACTAGCGGGGGGGCAAATACGCAGTATTTT. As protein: CASSLTSGGANTQYF.

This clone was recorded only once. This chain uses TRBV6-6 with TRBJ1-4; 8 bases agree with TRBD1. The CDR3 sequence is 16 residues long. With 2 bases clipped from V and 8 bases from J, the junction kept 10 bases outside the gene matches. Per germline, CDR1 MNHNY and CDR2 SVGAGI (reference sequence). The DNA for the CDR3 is TGTGCCAGCAGTTACCCCCCGGGACCAGGGGGCGAAAAACTGTTTTTT. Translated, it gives CASSYPPGPGGEKLFF.

This CDR3 is CASSQDPGVNQPQHF. CDR3 DNA: TGCGCCAGCAGCCAAGATCCAGGGGTGAATCAGCCCCAGCATTTT. The chain recombines TRBV4-1 with TRBJ1-5, with D possibly matching TRBD1 (6 bases). Germline CDR1 MGHRA, CDR2 YSYEKL. Trimming pared 0 bases from V and 4 bases from J, leaving 10 bases between. The CDR3 length is 15 residues.

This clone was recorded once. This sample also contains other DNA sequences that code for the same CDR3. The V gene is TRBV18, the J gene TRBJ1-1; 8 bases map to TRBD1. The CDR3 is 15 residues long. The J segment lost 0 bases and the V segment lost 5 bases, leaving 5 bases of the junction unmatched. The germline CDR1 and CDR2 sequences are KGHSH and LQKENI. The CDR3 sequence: CASSSRTGMNTEAFF. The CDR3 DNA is TGTGCCAGCTCATCGAGGACAGGGATGAACACTGAAGCTTTCTTT.

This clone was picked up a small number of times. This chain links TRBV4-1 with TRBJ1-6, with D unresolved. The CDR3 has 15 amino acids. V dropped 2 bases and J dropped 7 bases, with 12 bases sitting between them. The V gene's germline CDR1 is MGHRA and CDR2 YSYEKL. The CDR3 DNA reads TGCGCCAGCAGCCAACCGACGGACTTAAATTCACCCCTCCACTTT. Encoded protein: CASSQPTDLNSPLHF.

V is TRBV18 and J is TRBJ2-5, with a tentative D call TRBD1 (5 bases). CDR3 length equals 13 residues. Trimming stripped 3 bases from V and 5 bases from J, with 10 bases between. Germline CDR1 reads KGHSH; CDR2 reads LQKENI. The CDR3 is CASSPQGRETQYF. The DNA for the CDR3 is TGTGCCAGCTCACCTCAGGGAAGGGAGACCCAGTACTTC.

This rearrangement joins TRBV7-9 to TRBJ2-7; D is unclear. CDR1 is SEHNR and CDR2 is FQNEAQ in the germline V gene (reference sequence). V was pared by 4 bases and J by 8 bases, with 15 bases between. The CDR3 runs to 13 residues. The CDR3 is CASSSRFGPQQYF. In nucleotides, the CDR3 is TGTGCCAGCAGCTCCCGGTTTGGGCCTCAGCAGTACTTC. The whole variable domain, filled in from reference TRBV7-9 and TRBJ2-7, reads DTGVSQNPRHKITKRGQNVTFRCDPISEHNRLYWYRQTLGQGPEFLTYFQNEAQLEKSRLLSDRFSAERPKGSFSTLEIQRTEQGDSAMYLCASSSRFGPQQYFGPGTRLTVT.

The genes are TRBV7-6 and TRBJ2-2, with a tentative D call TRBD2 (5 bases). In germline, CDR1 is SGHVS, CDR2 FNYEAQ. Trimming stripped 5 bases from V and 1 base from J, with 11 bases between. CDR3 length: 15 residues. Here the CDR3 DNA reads TGTGCCAGCAGCCCCCGGGGTGGGAACACCGGGGAGCTGTTTTTT. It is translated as CASSPRGGNTGELFF.

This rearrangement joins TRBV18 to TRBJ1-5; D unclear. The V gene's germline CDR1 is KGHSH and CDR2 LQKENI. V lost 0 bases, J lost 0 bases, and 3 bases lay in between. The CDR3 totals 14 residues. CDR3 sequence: CASSPPHSNQPQHF. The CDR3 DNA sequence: TGTGCCAGCTCACCACCACATAGCAATCAGCCCCAGCATTTT.

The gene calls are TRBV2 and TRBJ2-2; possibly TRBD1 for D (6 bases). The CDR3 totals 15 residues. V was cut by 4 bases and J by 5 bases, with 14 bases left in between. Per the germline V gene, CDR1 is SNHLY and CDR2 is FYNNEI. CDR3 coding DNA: TGTGCCAGCAGTGGGGTCGGTACAGGGACCGGGGAGCTGTTTTTT. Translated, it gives CASSGVGTGTGELFF.

As DNA, the CDR3 is TGTGCCAGCAGCGCAACCGCTTTTAGACAGTTGCAGAGGGGCTACACCTTC. This sequence encodes CASSATAFRQLQRGYTF. The chain has TRBV2 and TRBJ1-2; a possible D gene is TRBD1 (5 bases). V lost 6 bases, J lost 8 bases, and 28 bases lay in between. Germline loops: CDR1 SNHLY, CDR2 FYNNEI. The CDR3 has 17 amino acids.

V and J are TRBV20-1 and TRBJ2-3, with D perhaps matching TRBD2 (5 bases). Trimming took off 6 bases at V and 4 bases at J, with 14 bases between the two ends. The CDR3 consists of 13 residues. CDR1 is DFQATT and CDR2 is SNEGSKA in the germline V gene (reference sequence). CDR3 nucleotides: TGCAGTGCCAGTCGGACTCACTCAGATACGCAGTATTTT. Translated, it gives CSASRTHSDTQYF.

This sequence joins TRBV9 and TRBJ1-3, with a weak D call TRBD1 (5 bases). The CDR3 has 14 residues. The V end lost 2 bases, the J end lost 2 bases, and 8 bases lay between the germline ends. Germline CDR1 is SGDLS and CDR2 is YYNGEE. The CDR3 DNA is TGTGCCAGCAGCGTGGGGACTCCTGGAAACACCATATATTTT. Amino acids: CASSVGTPGNTIYF.

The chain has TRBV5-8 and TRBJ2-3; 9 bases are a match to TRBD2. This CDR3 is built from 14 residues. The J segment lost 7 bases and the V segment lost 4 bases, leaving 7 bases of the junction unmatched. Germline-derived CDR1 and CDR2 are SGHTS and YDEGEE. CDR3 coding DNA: TGTGCCAGCAGCCTACTAGCGGGCACTAATACGCAGTATTTT. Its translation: CASSLLAGTNTQYF.

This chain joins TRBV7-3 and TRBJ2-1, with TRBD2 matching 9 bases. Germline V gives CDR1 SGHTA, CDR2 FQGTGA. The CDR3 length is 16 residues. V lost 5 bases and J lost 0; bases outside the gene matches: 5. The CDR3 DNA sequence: TGTGCCAGCAGCCCCCTTAGCGGGGGCTCCTACAATGAGCAGTTCTTC. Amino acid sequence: CASSPLSGGSYNEQFF. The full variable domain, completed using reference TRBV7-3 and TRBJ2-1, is GAGVSQTPSNKVTEKGKYVELRCDPISGHTALYWYRQSLGQGPEFLIYFQGTGAADDSGLPNDRFFAVRPEGSVSTLKIQRTERGDSAVYLCASSPLSGGSYNEQFFGPGTRLTVL.

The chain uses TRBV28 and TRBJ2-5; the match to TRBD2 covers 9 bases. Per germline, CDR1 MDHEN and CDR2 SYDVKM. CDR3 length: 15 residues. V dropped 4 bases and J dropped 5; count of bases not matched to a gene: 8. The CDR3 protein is CASSSQGLAWETQYF. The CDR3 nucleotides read TGTGCCAGCAGTTCCCAGGGACTAGCTTGGGAGACCCAGTACTTC.

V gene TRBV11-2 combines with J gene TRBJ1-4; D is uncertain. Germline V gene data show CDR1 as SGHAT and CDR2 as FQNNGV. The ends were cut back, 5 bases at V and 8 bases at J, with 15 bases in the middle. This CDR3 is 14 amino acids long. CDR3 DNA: TGTGCCAGCAGCCGCGGATTGGCTCCCGAAAAACTGTTTTTT. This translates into CASSRGLAPEKLFF.

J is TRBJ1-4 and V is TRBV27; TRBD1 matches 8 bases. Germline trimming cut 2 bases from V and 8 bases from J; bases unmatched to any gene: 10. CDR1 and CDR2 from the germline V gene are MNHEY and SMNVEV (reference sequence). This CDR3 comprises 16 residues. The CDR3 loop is CASSLGRGLGWEKLFF. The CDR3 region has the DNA TGTGCCAGCAGTTTAGGCAGGGGGCTCGGCTGGGAAAAACTGTTTTTT.

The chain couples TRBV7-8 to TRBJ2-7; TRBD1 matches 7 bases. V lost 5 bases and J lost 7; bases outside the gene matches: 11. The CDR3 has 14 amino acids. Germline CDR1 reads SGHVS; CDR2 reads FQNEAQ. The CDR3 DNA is TGTGCCAGCAGCGAGATTGCAGGGGGTGGTGAGCAGTACTTC. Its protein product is CASSEIAGGGEQYF.

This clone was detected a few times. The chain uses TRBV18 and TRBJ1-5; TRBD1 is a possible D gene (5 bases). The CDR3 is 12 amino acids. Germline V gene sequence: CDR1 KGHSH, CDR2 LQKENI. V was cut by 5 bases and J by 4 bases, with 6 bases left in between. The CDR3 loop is CASSGGNQPQHF. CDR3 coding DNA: TGTGCCAGCTCAGGGGGGAATCAGCCCCAGCATTTT.